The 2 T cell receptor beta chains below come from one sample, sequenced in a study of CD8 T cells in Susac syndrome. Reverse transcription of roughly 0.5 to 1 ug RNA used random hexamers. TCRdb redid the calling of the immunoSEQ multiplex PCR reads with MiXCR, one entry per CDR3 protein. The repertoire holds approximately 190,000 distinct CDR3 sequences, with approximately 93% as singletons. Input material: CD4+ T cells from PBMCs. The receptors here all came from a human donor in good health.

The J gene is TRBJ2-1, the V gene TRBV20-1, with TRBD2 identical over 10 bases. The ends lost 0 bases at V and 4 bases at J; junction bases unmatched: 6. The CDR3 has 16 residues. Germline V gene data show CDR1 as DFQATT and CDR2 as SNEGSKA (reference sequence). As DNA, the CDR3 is TGCAGTGCTAGAGAGGAAGCGGGGGGGCATTACAATGAGCAGTTCTTC. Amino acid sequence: CSAREEAGGHYNEQFF.

The CDR3 is CASSSPPQGNNGYTF. The DNA of the CDR3 is TGTGCCAGCAGCTCCCCCCCTCAGGGAAACAATGGCTACACCTTC. The chain carries TRBV11-2 and TRBJ1-2, with TRBD1 as a possible D gene (5 bases). The length of the CDR3 is 15 residues. From germline, CDR1 is SGHAT and CDR2 FQNNGV. V was clipped by 4 bases and J by 6 bases, with 18 bases between them.